The source of this T cell receptor (beta chain) is a study of identical twins (dated by TCRdb to about 2016). A note on the overall study: To test whether fetal clonotypes persist, the study used deep sequencing on TCR alpha and beta repertoires from monozygotic twins, unrelated adults of various ages, and cord blood. To rule out contamination, replicate twin experiments were performed at different times with different library preparation protocols. The full study reports these points: Because the same donors could not be followed over many years, conclusions were based on cross-sectional statistical analysis. Abundant cord blood beta clonotypes had fewer insertions, young adult naive repertoires showed a similar but weaker trend, and memory repertoires showed no such trend. Compared with coincidental sharing between unrelated individuals, an excess of low generation-probability sequences was observed among out-of-frame TCR alpha sequences shared between twins. In monozygotic twins, recombination models systematically underestimated out-of-frame TCR alpha sharing, but the models matched the sharing seen between unrelated individuals. Invariant T cells such as MAIT and iNKT could partly confound zero-insertion analyses, though diverse VJ usage argued against this for most clonotypes. The excess sharing between twins in beta out-of-frame sequences was weaker because fewer shared sequences reduced the signal-to-noise ratio.

Every donor in the study was a healthy Caucasian. Comment on this clonotype: Its antigen is unknown. The input lacks base qualities; no much larger clone sits a single base away.

The CDR3, cysteine through phenylalanine, is 15 amino acids long. CDR3 DNA is the only sequence kept; it has 45 bases, read in frame from the first base. A distance of 18 bases separates the germline ends of V and J, which lose 7 bases and 3 bases respectively. Based on the germline V gene, the CDR1 and CDR2 sequences are SNHLY and FYNNEI. Library preparation employed 5' RACE. Instrument used: Illumina HiSeq 2000. Template switching added a universal primer binding site, and the final cDNA carried a unique molecular identifier that allowed TCR cDNA molecules to be counted accurately. Specific primers in the conserved constant-segment region were used to synthesize first-strand cDNA for TCR alpha and beta chains. To control for contamination, every cDNA library carried two barcodes: a SMART-Mk sample barcode plus Illumina barcodes. TruSeq adapter sequences along with Illumina sample barcodes were introduced in two successive PCR steps. TCR alpha and beta cDNA libraries were sequenced on the Illumina HiSeq platform with custom primers. As for how the authors treated the data: MiGEC was used to process raw reads and extract unique molecular identifiers, and MiXCR was used to find CDR3 positions. Recombination models were inferred per individual with the repgenHMM and IGoR tools using an EM algorithm. The analysis of shared clonotypes was done with the tcR package in R, with sharing normalized by the product of cloneset sizes. Out-of-frame nonproductive sequences were analyzed to study raw recombination free of thymic and clonal selection effects. TCRdb itself trimmed the public reads at Q25 with fastp, ran MiXCR and retained productive beta chains. Each CDR3 protein gets just one entry, which takes the most common genes and DNA from the rows behind it. TCRdb's processing, not the study's, gives the V and J calls here. This sample is represented by approximately 1.8 million distinct CDR3 sequences; roughly a third of them were singletons. The top ten clones comprise more than 0.25% of the sample.

Sequencing was done on a sample of cord blood. The clonotype comes from a newborn girl in good health. The chain employs TRBV2 and TRBJ1-2; a weak D assignment points to TRBD1 (5 bases agree). The DNA is TGTGCCAGCATGAGACCGGGACGGGCGTACTATGGCTACACCTTC. The resulting protein is CASMRPGRAYYGYTF.